Below, 15 T cell receptor beta chains from the same sample are listed, as sequenced in a study of metastatic and nonmetastatic thyroid tumors. The entire patient cohort was treatment-naive prior to thyroid surgery. Through MiXCR, TCRdb re-clonotyped the PCR reads. This table has under 8,500 clones, 18% appearing once. Sequences were obtained from adjacent normal tissue. The source of these receptors is a male donor with papillary thyroid cancer or a benign thyroid nodule (not recorded which). Some clones in this sample may be carry-over from other donors' samples.

This clone was observed a few times. The chain employs TRBV27 and TRBJ2-7; the match to TRBD1 covers 8 bases. This CDR3 has 16 residues. V gave up 2 bases and J gave up 6 bases; unmatched junction bases: 12. Germline CDR1 is MNHEY and CDR2 is SMNVEV (reference sequence). The CDR3, as DNA: TGTGCCAGCAGTTTACGGCCCGGACAGGGAGTGGGCGAGCAGTACTTC. This encodes CASSLRPGQGVGEQYF.

This clone was recorded a few times. J is TRBJ2-7 and V is TRBV12-3 or TRBV12-4; D call uncertain. The CDR3 has 12 residues. The V end lost 2 bases, the J end lost 2 bases, and 4 bases lay between the germline ends. The CDR3 loop is CASSLFPYEQYF. In DNA form, the CDR3 reads TGTGCCAGCAGTTTATTCCCCTACGAGCAGTACTTC.

The chain couples TRBV28 to TRBJ1-4; TRBD1 matches at 12 bases. V lost 2 bases to trimming and J lost 7 bases; unmatched junction nucleotides: 5. The CDR3 loop spans 16 amino acids. Germline CDR1 is MDHEN and CDR2 is SYDVKM. The CDR3 here is CASSLVGGQGAEKLFF. The CDR3 DNA sequence: TGTGCCAGCAGTTTAGTTGGGGGACAGGGGGCTGAAAAACTGTTTTTT.

The gene calls are TRBV18 and TRBJ2-1, with 11 bases that match TRBD1. CDR1 is KGHSH, CDR2 LQKENI, per germline. CDR3 length: 16 residues. V was pared by 4 bases and J by 10 bases, with 12 bases of the junction left unmatched. The CDR3 protein is CASSRIGQGASTEQFF. The CDR3 DNA is TGTGCCAGCTCACGAATAGGACAGGGGGCGAGCACGGAGCAGTTCTTC.

The chain carries TRBV6-6 and TRBJ1-2, with TRBD1 matching over 8 bases. CDR3 size: 15 residues. Germline V gene sequence: CDR1 MNHNY, CDR2 SVGAGI (reference sequence). V gave up 0 bases and J gave up 5 bases; unmatched junction bases: 5. The CDR3 region is CASSYSTGDGYGYTF. CDR3 bases: TGTGCCAGCAGTTACTCGACAGGGGACGGATATGGCTACACCTTC.

The CDR3 region has the DNA TGTGCCAGCAGCTCTCTAGTGGGCGCGAACACCGGGGAGCTGTTTTTT. Its translation is CASSSLVGANTGELFF. The rearrangement joins TRBV7-3 to TRBJ2-2; D gene unclear. CDR1 is SGHTA, CDR2 FQGTGA, per germline. The V end was cut by 4 bases, the J end by 0 bases, with 12 bases between. This CDR3 region has 16 residues. Full variable domain (remainder filled in from reference TRBV7-3 and TRBJ2-2): GAGVSQTPSNKVTEKGKYVELRCDPISGHTALYWYRQSLGQGPEFLIYFQGTGAADDSGLPNDRFFAVRPEGSVSTLKIQRTERGDSAVYLCASSSLVGANTGELFFGEGSRLTVL.

This chain connects TRBV30 to TRBJ1-1; D not resolved. V lost 4 bases and J lost 1, with 7 bases in between. Germline-derived CDR1 and CDR2 are GTSNPN and SVGIG (reference sequence). This CDR3 comprises 12 residues. The CDR3 sequence is CAWKFGNTEAFF. Written as DNA, the CDR3 is TGTGCCTGGAAGTTTGGGAACACTGAAGCTTTCTTT.

This clone occurred a few times. The rearrangement joins TRBV6-1 to TRBJ1-2, with D possibly matching TRBD1 (6 bases). The CDR3 contains 15 residues. With 6 bases removed from V and 2 bases from J, the gap between germline ends came to 16 bases. Germline-derived CDR1 and CDR2 are MNHNS and SASEGT. CDR3 region: CASRGNRESNYGYTF. CDR3 DNA: TGTGCCAGCAGGGGGAACAGGGAGTCCAACTATGGCTACACCTTC.

The rearrangement joins TRBV5-1 to TRBJ1-2; 7 bases align to TRBD1. The V and J ends lost 4 bases and 3 bases, in that order; junction bases with no gene match: 6. This CDR3 region has 14 residues. From germline, CDR1 is SGHRS and CDR2 YFSETQ. CDR3 DNA sequence: TGCGCCAGCAGCGAAGCAGGGGGATACTATGGCTACACCTTC. Translation gives CASSEAGGYYGYTF.

The chain links TRBV10-1 to TRBJ2-5; D not resolved. Trimming removed 0 bases at V and 2 bases at J, with 7 bases between. Germline V lookup: CDR1 WNHNN, CDR2 SYGVQD (reference sequence). The CDR3 contains 14 residues. The CDR3 DNA follows: TGCGCCAGCAGTGAGTCGCTTGTGCAAGAGACCCAGTACTTC. This gives the protein CASSESLVQETQYF.

The sample holds many counts of this clone. The chain is built from TRBV11-2 and TRBJ1-1; a possible D gene is TRBD1 (5 bases). The ends were cut back, 0 bases at V and 4 bases at J, with 6 bases in the middle. Germline CDR1 and CDR2: SGHAT and FQNNGV. The CDR3 runs 13 residues. The CDR3 DNA follows: TGTGCCAGCAGCTTAGATCAGGGCACTGAAGCTTTCTTT. Translation: CASSLDQGTEAFF.

The V gene is TRBV6-1, the J gene TRBJ2-2; TRBD1 or TRBD2 may be the D gene (5 bases each). Trimming left V 1 base short and J 7 bases short, with 7 bases between. This CDR3 is 13 amino acids long. From germline, CDR1 is MNHNS and CDR2 SASEGT. The DNA of the CDR3 is TGTGCCAGCAGTGAAGGGGGGTTCGGGGAGCTGTTTTTT. This encodes CASSEGGFGELFF.

The DNA of the CDR3 is TGCAGTGCCATATCCACTAGCGGGTTCGCATACGAGCAGTACTTC. Translated, it gives CSAISTSGFAYEQYF. This chain connects TRBV20-1 to TRBJ2-7, with TRBD2 matching 9 bases. The length of the CDR3 is 15 residues. The junction had 13 bases not matched to a gene; V was cut back by 6 bases and J by 4 bases. Germline V CDR1 and CDR2: DFQATT, SNEGSKA (reference sequence).

This clone was counted at least ten times. This chain connects TRBV5-6 to TRBJ1-3; the D gene is possibly TRBD1 (6 bases). The length of the CDR3 is 13 residues. V shed 7 bases and J shed 3 bases, with 11 bases lying between them. The germline V gene has CDR1 SGHDT and CDR2 YYEEEE. The CDR3 bases are TGTGCCAGCCAGAAGACAGGTGGAAACACCATATATTTT. Translating it yields CASQKTGGNTIYF.

Judged by abundance, this clone is medium-sized. The chain is built from TRBV9 and TRBJ1-1; D may be TRBD1 (5 bases). Germline lookup yields CDR1 SGDLS and CDR2 YYNGEE. The V end lost 4 bases, the J end lost 2 bases, and 9 bases lay between the germline ends. CDR3 length: 13 residues. The CDR3 DNA sequence: TGTGCCAGCAGCTTGACAGTTAACACTGAAGCTTTCTTT. As protein: CASSLTVNTEAFF.